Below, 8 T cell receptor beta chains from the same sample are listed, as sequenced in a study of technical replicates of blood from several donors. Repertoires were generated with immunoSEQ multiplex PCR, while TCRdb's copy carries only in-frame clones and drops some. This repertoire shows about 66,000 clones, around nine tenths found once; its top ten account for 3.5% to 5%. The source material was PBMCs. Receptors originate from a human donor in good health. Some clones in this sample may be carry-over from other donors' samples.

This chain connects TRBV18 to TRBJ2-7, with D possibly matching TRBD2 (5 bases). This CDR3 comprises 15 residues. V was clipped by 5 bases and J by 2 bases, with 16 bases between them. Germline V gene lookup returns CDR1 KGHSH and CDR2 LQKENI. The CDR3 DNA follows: TGTGCCAGCTCATCCGGACTTGGGAGCGCCTACGAGCAGTACTTC. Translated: CASSSGLGSAYEQYF.

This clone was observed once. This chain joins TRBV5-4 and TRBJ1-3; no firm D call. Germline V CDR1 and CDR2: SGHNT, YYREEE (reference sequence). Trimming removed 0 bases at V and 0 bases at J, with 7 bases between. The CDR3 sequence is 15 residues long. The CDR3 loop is CASSLGAGSGNTIYF. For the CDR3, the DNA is TGTGCCAGCAGCTTGGGGGCAGGCTCTGGAAACACCATATATTTT.

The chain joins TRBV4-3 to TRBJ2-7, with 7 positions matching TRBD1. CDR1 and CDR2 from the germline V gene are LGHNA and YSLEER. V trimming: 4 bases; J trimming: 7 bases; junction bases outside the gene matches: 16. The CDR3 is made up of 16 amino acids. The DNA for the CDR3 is TGCGCCAGCAGCCTATCACATAGACAGGGCTTCAGGGAGCAGTACTTC. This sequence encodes CASSLSHRQGFREQYF.

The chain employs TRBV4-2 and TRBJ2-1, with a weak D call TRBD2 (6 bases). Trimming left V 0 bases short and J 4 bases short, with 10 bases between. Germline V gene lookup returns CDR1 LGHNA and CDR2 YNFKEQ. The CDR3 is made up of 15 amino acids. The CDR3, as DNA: TGTGCCAGCAGCCAAGAGGCTGGGGGGTACAATGAGCAGTTCTTC. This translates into CASSQEAGGYNEQFF.

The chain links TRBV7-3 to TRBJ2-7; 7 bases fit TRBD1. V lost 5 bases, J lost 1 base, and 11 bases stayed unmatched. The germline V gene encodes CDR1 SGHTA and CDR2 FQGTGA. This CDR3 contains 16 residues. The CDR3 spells CASSLTFWDSSYEQYF. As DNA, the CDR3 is TGTGCCAGCAGCCTTACCTTTTGGGACAGTTCCTACGAGCAGTACTTC.

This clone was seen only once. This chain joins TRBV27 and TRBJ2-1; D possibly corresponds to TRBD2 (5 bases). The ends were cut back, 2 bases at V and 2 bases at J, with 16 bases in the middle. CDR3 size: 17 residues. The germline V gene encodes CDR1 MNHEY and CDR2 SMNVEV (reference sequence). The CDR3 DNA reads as TGTGCCAGCAGTTTAGAAACGGCGCGGGTAACCTACAATGAGCAGTTCTTC. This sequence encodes CASSLETARVTYNEQFF.

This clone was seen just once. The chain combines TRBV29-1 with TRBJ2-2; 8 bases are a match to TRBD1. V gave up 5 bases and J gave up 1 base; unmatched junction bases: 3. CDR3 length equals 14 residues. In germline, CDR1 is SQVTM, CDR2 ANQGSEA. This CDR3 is CSVQGARNTGELFF. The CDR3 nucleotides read TGCAGCGTTCAGGGGGCCCGGAACACCGGGGAGCTGTTTTTT.

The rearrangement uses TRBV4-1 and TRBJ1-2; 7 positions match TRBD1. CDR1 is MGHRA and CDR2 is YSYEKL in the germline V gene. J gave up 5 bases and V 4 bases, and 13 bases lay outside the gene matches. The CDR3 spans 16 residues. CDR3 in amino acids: CASSRYQGGVEYGYTF. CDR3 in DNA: TGCGCCAGCAGCCGGTATCAGGGGGGAGTTGAATATGGCTACACCTTC.